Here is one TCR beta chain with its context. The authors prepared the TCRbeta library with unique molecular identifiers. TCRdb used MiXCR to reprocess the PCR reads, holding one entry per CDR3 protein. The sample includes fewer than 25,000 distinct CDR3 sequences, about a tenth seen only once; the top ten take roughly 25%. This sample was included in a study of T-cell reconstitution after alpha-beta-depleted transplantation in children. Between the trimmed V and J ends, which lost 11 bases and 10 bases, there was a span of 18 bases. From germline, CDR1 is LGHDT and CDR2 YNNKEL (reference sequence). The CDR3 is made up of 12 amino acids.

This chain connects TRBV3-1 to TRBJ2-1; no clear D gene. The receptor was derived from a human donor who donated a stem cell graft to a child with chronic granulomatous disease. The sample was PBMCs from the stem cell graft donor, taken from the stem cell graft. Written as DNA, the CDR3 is TGTGCCTCCTGCCCGACGGGCTGGGAGCAGTTCTTC. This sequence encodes CASCPTGWEQFF.